This entry lists 4 T cell receptor beta chains sequenced from one sample in a study of cytomegalovirus exposure and HLA in healthy donors. PCR involved 60 Vbeta and 13 Jbeta primers. Profiling relied on immunoSEQ multiplex PCR, and the TCRdb table lists in-frame clones only, not all of them. The data contain about 86,000 clones, approximately 79% of them singletons. The sample taken for sequencing was PBMCs. These receptors were taken from a female donor in good health and CMV-seronegative.

The V call is TRBV7-9, the J call TRBJ1-4; D possibly corresponds to TRBD1 (5 bases). V gave up 0 bases and J gave up 3 bases, with 11 bases separating them. This CDR3 is built from 16 residues. Germline assignment: CDR1 SEHNR and CDR2 FQNEAQ (reference sequence). CDR3 loop: CASSLARGASNEKLFF. The CDR3 nucleotides read TGTGCCAGCAGCTTAGCGCGCGGGGCTTCTAATGAAAAACTGTTTTTT.

V usage is TRBV5-1 and J usage is TRBJ1-4; D remains ambiguous. The length of the CDR3 is 17 residues. CDR1 SGHRS and CDR2 YFSETQ come from the germline V gene. The V and J ends lost 1 base and 0 bases respectively, with 13 bases between them. The CDR3, as DNA: TGCGCCAGCAGCTTGTTTCTGGCGGGTTCAACTAATGAAAAACTGTTTTTT. It codes for CASSLFLAGSTNEKLFF. The variable domain in full, completed from reference TRBV5-1 and TRBJ1-4, reads KAGVTQTPRYLIKTRGQQVTLSCSPISGHRSVSWYQQTPGQGLQFLFEYFSETQRNKGNFPGRFSGRQFSNSRSEMNVSTLELGDSALYLCASSLFLAGSTNEKLFFGSGTQLSVL.

The sample holds a few counts of this clone. The chain uses TRBV6-1 and TRBJ1-6, with 10 positions matching TRBD1. V trimming: 4 bases; J trimming: 7 bases; junction bases outside the gene matches: 4. The CDR3 length is 15 residues. Germline values: CDR1 MNHNS, CDR2 SASEGT. The CDR3 spells CASSGRTGGNSPLHF. Here the CDR3 DNA reads TGTGCCAGCAGTGGGAGGACAGGGGGGAATTCACCCCTCCACTTT.

The chain combines TRBV7-9 with TRBJ2-5; TRBD1 agrees at 8 bases. J lost 5 bases, V lost 3 bases, and 5 bases had no gene match. The V gene's germline CDR1 is SEHNR and CDR2 FQNEAQ (reference sequence). The CDR3 consists of 14 residues. CDR3 amino acids: CASSFGTGGETQYF. Written as DNA, the CDR3 is TGTGCCAGCAGCTTTGGGACAGGAGGCGAGACCCAGTACTTC. Variable domain in full (rest from reference TRBV7-9 and TRBJ2-5): DTGVSQNPRHKITKRGQNVTFRCDPISEHNRLYWYRQTLGQGPEFLTYFQNEAQLEKSRLLSDRFSAERPKGSFSTLEIQRTEQGDSAMYLCASSFGTGGETQYFGPGTRLLVL.